The text below deals with one T cell receptor (beta chain). Its cognate antigen is unknown. Assay used: immunoSEQ multiplex PCR; TCRdb lists only in-frame clones, some missing. This sample yields about 400,000 clones, of which about 83% are seen a single time; more than 7% belongs to the top ten. Treatment here: some 19 received Ad26.COV2.S at low or high dose, single or two shots; about 5 received placebo; per-sample allocation not given. Collection of samples fell on day 63 after the first vaccine or placebo injection. This CDR3 contains 14 residues. Germline V lookup: CDR1 LNHDA, CDR2 SQIVND (reference sequence). Trimming took off 3 bases at V and 3 bases at J, with 11 bases between the two ends. The record originates from a study of Ad26.COV2.S vaccination and SARS-CoV-2 variants. Study-wide background: Doses of Ad26.COV2.S were injected into muscle once or twice, 56 days apart.

General study findings and limits: Across vaccine and placebo recipients, the breadth of non-spike TCRs was similar. Reported findings describe substantial breadth in spike-specific CD8+ and CD4+ T cell responses following vaccination.

This receptor was taken from a person between 18 and 59 years old who received the Ad26.COV2.S COVID-19 vaccine or a placebo. Sample: peripheral blood, taken in a trial of Ad26.COV2.S vaccine versus placebo. This rearrangement joins TRBV19 to TRBJ1-2; D is possibly TRBD1 (5 bases). CDR3 coding DNA: TGTGCCAGTAGTATTGGAGGGGACGACTATGGCTACACCTTC. Translated, it gives CASSIGGDDYGYTF.